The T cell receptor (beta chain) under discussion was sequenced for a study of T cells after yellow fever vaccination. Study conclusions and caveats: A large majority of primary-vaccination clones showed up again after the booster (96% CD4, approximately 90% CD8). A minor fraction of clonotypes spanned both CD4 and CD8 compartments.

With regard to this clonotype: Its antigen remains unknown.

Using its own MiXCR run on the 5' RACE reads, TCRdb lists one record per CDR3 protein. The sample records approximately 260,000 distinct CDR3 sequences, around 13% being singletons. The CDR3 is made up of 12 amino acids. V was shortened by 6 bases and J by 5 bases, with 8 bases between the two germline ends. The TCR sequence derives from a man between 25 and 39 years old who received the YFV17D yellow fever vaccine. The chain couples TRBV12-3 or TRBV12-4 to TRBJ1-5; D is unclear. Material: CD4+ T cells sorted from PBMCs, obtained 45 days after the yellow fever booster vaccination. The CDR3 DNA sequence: TGTGCCAGCAGATCTCAGGATCAGCCCCAGCATTTT. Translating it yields CASRSQDQPQHF.